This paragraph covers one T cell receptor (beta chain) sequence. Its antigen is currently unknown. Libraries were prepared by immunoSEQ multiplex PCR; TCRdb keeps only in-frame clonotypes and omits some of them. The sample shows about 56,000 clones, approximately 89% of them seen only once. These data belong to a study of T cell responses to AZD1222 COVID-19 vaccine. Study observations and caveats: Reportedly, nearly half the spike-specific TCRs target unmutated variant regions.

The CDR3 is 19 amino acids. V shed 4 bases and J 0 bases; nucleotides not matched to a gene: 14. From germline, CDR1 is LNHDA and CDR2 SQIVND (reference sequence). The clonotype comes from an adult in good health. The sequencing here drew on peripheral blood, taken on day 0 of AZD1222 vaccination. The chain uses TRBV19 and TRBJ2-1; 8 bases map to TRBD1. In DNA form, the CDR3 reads TGTGCCAGTAGTACTGGGGTACAGGGGGGCCAGCTCTCCTACAATGAGCAGTTCTTC. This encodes CASSTGVQGGQLSYNEQFF.